This entry lists 25 T cell receptor beta chains sequenced from one sample in a study of shared clonotypes between healthy human individuals. Profiling relied on immunoSEQ multiplex PCR, and the TCRdb table lists in-frame clones only, not all of them. This table holds about 820,000 clones, 80% to 95% found once. As defined, naive CD8 cells were CD45RO-negative and positively selected for CCR7, with terminally differentiated effector memory CD45RA+ cells excluded. Sequenced input: naive CD8+ T cells sorted from blood. These receptors came from a man aged 25-40 years in good health.

The CDR3 coding sequence is TGTGCCAGCAGCGTGTGTGGTGACCGACTAGCAGGAGATCCTATGTACAATGAGCAGTTCTTC. Protein product: CASSVCGDRLAGDPMYNEQFF. The genes are TRBV9 and TRBJ2-1; 7 nucleotides match TRBD2. The CDR3 has 21 residues. Trimming cost V 2 bases and J 4 bases; bases outside gene matches: 24. Germline lookup yields CDR1 SGDLS and CDR2 YYNGEE.

As to this clone: Relative to the germline gene, one junction end is altered; a read error may explain this. The chain has TRBV11-2 and TRBJ2-7; 7 nucleotides line up with TRBD2. Germline CDR1 and CDR2: SGHAT and FQNNGV. CDR3 size: 13 residues. Written as DNA, the CDR3 is TGTGCCAGCAGCTTACCAACTGCCGGGACTATAGACTTC. Translation: CASSLPTAGTIDF.

The chain couples TRBV30 to TRBJ2-4, with a tentative D call TRBD1 (5 bases). CDR3 size: 15 residues. Trimming took 2 bases from V and 1 from J, leaving 12 bases between them. Germline values: CDR1 GTSNPN, CDR2 SVGIG (reference sequence). The CDR3, as DNA: TGTGCCTGGAGTTCCCAGGGTTGGGCCAAAAACATTCAGTACTTC. It is translated as CAWSSQGWAKNIQYF.

V and J are TRBV27 and TRBJ1-4; D remains unclear. CDR3 length: 14 residues. CDR1 and CDR2 (germline): MNHEY, SMNVEV (reference sequence). V was pared by 7 bases and J by 4 bases, with 13 bases between. CDR3 sequence: CASTPLAGNEKLFF. CDR3 bases: TGTGCCAGCACCCCCCTGGCCGGTAATGAAAAACTGTTTTTT. The full variable domain, in which reference TRBV27 and TRBJ1-4 provide the parts outside the CDR3, is EAQVTQNPRYLITVTGKKLTVTCSQNMNHEYMSWYRQDPGLGLRQIYYSMNVEVTDKGDVPEGYKVSRKEKRNFPLILESPSPNQTSLYFCASTPLAGNEKLFFGSGTQLSVL.

Notes on this clone: Distinct nucleotide sequences in the sample also encode this CDR3. The chain combines TRBV27 with TRBJ2-7; 8 nucleotides align to TRBD1. The V gene end was trimmed by 3 bases and the J gene end by 4 bases; junction bases not matched to a gene: 5. This CDR3 has 14 residues. From germline, CDR1 is MNHEY and CDR2 SMNVEV (reference sequence). The CDR3 bases are TGTGCCAGCAGTTTTGGACAGGGTTCTTACGAGCAGTACTTC. This encodes CASSFGQGSYEQYF.

J is TRBJ2-1 and V is TRBV27, with 10 bases fitting TRBD2. Unmatched junction bases numbered 7, after V lost 4 bases and J lost 4 bases. Per the germline V gene, CDR1 is MNHEY and CDR2 is SMNVEV (reference sequence). This CDR3 has 16 amino acids. CDR3 region: CASSSETSGPYNEQFF. CDR3 coding DNA: TGTGCCAGCAGTTCGGAGACTAGCGGGCCGTACAATGAGCAGTTCTTC.

This clone appeared a single time. The sample carries other DNA sequences with the same CDR3. The genes are TRBV27 and TRBJ2-7, with no clear D. The CDR3 sequence is 13 residues long. Between the trimmed V and J ends, which lost 6 bases and 0 bases, there was a span of 9 bases. CDR1 and CDR2 (germline): MNHEY, SMNVEV (reference sequence). CDR3 sequence reads: CASSPLSSYEQYF. CDR3 DNA sequence: TGTGCCAGCAGCCCTTTAAGCTCCTACGAGCAGTACTTC.

The chain joins TRBV5-5 to TRBJ2-7; D gene ambiguous. Trimming left V 3 bases short and J 1 base short, with 8 bases between. The CDR3 runs to 13 residues. Per germline, CDR1 SGHKS and CDR2 YYEKEE (reference sequence). The CDR3 loop reads CASSWQLSYEQYF. In DNA form, the CDR3 reads TGTGCCAGCAGCTGGCAGTTATCCTACGAGCAGTACTTC.

On this clone: Other nucleotide sequences from this sample produce the same CDR3. V and J are TRBV27 and TRBJ1-1, with D perhaps TRBD1 (6 bases). The CDR3 has 13 residues. The germline V and J ends were trimmed by 2 bases and 4 bases, with 8 bases remaining between them. Germline V gives CDR1 MNHEY, CDR2 SMNVEV (reference sequence). Here the CDR3 DNA reads TGTGCCAGCAGTTTAGGAGGGGGCACTGAAGCTTTCTTT. Protein sequence: CASSLGGGTEAFF.

The gene calls are TRBV27 and TRBJ2-5; possibly TRBD1 or TRBD2 for D (6 bases each). Germline assignment: CDR1 MNHEY and CDR2 SMNVEV (reference sequence). This CDR3 contains 14 residues. Trimming pared 2 bases from V and 4 bases from J, leaving 11 bases between. This CDR3 reads CASSLRGRPETQYF. CDR3 nucleotide sequence: TGTGCCAGCAGTTTAAGGGGGAGGCCAGAGACCCAGTACTTC.

The V gene is TRBV9, the J gene TRBJ1-2; TRBD1 aligns across 8 bases. The CDR3 consists of 16 residues. Germline trimming cut 3 bases from V and 4 bases from J; bases unmatched to any gene: 11. In germline, CDR1 is SGDLS, CDR2 YYNGEE. The DNA of the CDR3 is TGTGCCAGCAGCGGGTCCGGACAGGGAAGCAGCTATGGCTACACCTTC. Translation: CASSGSGQGSSYGYTF.

The J gene is TRBJ2-1, the V gene TRBV4-1, with D unclear. Germline values: CDR1 MGHRA, CDR2 YSYEKL. Trimming removed 0 bases from V and 5 bases from J, with 11 bases in between. The length of the CDR3 is 15 residues. CDR3 sequence reads: CASSQEGNTNNEQFF. CDR3 bases: TGCGCCAGCAGCCAAGAAGGGAATACCAACAATGAGCAGTTCTTC.

The chain carries TRBV4-3 and TRBJ2-2, with TRBD1 matching over 8 bases. CDR1 LGHNA and CDR2 YSLEER come from the germline V gene. V lost 3 bases and J lost 8; bases outside the gene matches: 8. The CDR3 loop spans 15 amino acids. In DNA, the CDR3 is TGCGCCAGCAGCCAGTCCTACCGGGACAGGGGGGAGCTGTTTTTT. The encoded protein is CASSQSYRDRGELFF.

Concerning this clone: Other nucleotide sequences from this sample produce the same CDR3. The chain uses TRBV27 and TRBJ2-1; D unresolved. With 0 bases removed from V and 5 bases from J, the gap between germline ends came to 5 bases. The CDR3 length is 13 residues. CDR1 MNHEY and CDR2 SMNVEV come from the germline V gene (reference sequence). The CDR3 sequence is CASSLSVNNEQFF. The CDR3 DNA follows: TGTGCCAGCAGTTTATCCGTCAACAATGAGCAGTTCTTC.

This rearrangement joins TRBV12-2 to TRBJ2-5; the D call TRBD1 from the table was never checked on the DNA. TRBV12-2 is a known pseudogene. The CDR3 is 16 residues long. CDR3 in amino acids: CASRALGTGRQETQYF. The DNA of the CDR3 is TGTGCAAGTCGCGCCCTAGGGACAGGACGGCAAGAGACCCAGTACTTC.

The CDR3 region has the DNA TGCAGCGTTGAAGGGAGGAGCGGGAGGGGCTACAATGAGCAGTTCTTC. This translates into CSVEGRSGRGYNEQFF. The chain combines TRBV29-1 with TRBJ2-1; 10 nucleotides agree with TRBD2. This CDR3 is built from 16 residues. The junction had 6 bases not matched to a gene; V was cut back by 1 base and J by 3 bases. Germline values: CDR1 SQVTM, CDR2 ANQGSEA.

This clone appeared once. The rearrangement uses TRBV28 and TRBJ2-1; either TRBD1 or TRBD2 may supply D (5 bases each). Trimming removed 4 bases at V and 8 bases at J, with 27 bases between. Germline CDR1 MDHEN, CDR2 SYDVKM. The CDR3 covers 18 residues. The CDR3 bases are TGTGCCAGCAGTTACCCAGCCCCCCGGGACCCCGAAGAGGATGAGCAGTTCTTC. Its translation is CASSYPAPRDPEEDEQFF.

The chain employs TRBV9 and TRBJ2-2, with unresolved D. The V gene lost 4 bases and the J gene lost 1 base, with 14 bases spanning the gap. Per germline, CDR1 SGDLS and CDR2 YYNGEE. This CDR3 has 16 residues. CDR3 nucleotide sequence: TGTGCCAGCAGCCCCTACACCGCGCTGAACACCGGGGAGCTGTTTTTT. Translating it yields CASSPYTALNTGELFF. Filled out from reference TRBV9 and TRBJ2-2, the complete variable domain reads DSGVTQTPKHLITATGQRVTLRCSPRSGDLSVYWYQQSLDQGLQFLIQYYNGEERAKGNILERFSAQQFPDLHSELNLSSLELGDSALYFCASSPYTALNTGELFFGEGSRLTVL.

This chain uses TRBV19 with TRBJ2-7, with D possibly matching TRBD2 (5 bases). Trimming took 3 bases from V and 4 from J, leaving 16 bases between them. This CDR3 has 15 residues. Germline CDR1 is LNHDA and CDR2 is SQIVND (reference sequence). The CDR3 region has the DNA TGTGCCAGTAGTATTACGGACTCACTCTTTTACGAGCAGTACTTC. Translating gives CASSITDSLFYEQYF.

This sequence joins TRBV4-3 and TRBJ2-3, with D hard to call. V lost 4 bases to trimming and J lost 4 bases, with 9 bases between them. The CDR3 runs 13 residues. The germline CDR1 and CDR2 sequences are LGHNA and YSLEER. CDR3 sequence: CASSPTQADTQYF. CDR3 nucleotides: TGCGCCAGCAGCCCCACCCAAGCAGATACGCAGTATTTT.

V gene TRBV6-1 combines with J gene TRBJ2-3, with 11 nucleotides matching TRBD2. Germline CDR1 MNHNS, CDR2 SASEGT. V lost 3 bases, J lost 7 bases, and 12 bases stayed unmatched. CDR3 size: 17 residues. DNA for the CDR3: TGTGCCAGCAGTGACTACCTGACTAGCGGGACTATGTATACGCAGTATTTT. Translated, it gives CASSDYLTSGTMYTQYF.

The rearrangement uses TRBV15 and TRBJ2-1; 11 bases agree with TRBD1. CDR3 size: 15 residues. Germline loops: CDR1 LNHNV, CDR2 YYDKDF (reference sequence). Losses at the gene ends were 3 bases for V and 7 bases for J; bases not matched to a gene: 5. The DNA of the CDR3 is TGTGCCACCAGCAGCGGACAGGGGGCTACGAATGAGCAGTTCTTC. Protein: CATSSGQGATNEQFF.

The chain employs TRBV7-3 and TRBJ2-1, with TRBD2 matching over 7 bases. Per germline, CDR1 SGHTA and CDR2 FQGTGA. This CDR3 has 15 residues. Trimming took 4 bases from V and 0 from J; bases not matched to a gene: 3. The CDR3 loop reads CASSSSGNSYNEQFF. In nucleotides, the CDR3 is TGTGCCAGCAGCTCTAGCGGAAACTCCTACAATGAGCAGTTCTTC.

The genes are TRBV27 and TRBJ2-1; D perhaps matches TRBD1 (6 bases). Germline CDR1 reads MNHEY; CDR2 reads SMNVEV (reference sequence). The CDR3 consists of 13 residues. V was shortened by 6 bases and J by 8 bases, with 14 bases between the two germline ends. This CDR3 is CASRVQGEYEQFF. In DNA form, the CDR3 reads TGTGCCAGCAGGGTACAGGGAGAGTATGAGCAGTTCTTC.

The chain joins TRBV10-3 to TRBJ2-7; the match to TRBD1 covers 8 bases. The CDR3 has 16 residues. The germline V gene encodes CDR1 ENHRY and CDR2 SYGVKD. Trimming took 0 bases from V and 7 from J; bases not matched to a gene: 11. The CDR3: CAISESHRTGLGEQYF. DNA for the CDR3: TGTGCCATCAGTGAGTCACACAGGACAGGGTTAGGAGAGCAGTACTTC.